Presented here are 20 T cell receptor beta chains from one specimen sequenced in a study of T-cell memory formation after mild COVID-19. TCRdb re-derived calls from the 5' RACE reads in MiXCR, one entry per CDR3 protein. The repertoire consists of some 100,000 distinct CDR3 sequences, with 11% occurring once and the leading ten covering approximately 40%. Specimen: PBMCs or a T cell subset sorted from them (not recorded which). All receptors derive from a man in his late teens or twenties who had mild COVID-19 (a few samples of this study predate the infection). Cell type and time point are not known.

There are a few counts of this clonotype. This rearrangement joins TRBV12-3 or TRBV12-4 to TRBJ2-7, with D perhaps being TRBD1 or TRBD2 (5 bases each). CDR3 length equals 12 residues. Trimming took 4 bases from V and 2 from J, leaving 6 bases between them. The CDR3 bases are TGTGCCAGCAGTTCGGGACCCTACGAGCAGTACTTC. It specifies CASSSGPYEQYF.

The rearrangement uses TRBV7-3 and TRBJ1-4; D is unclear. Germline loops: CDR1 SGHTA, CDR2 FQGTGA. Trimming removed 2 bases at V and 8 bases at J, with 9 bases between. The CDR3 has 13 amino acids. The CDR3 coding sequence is TGTGCCAGCAGCTTAGATCTTGGGGAAAAACTGTTTTTT. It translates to CASSLDLGEKLFF.

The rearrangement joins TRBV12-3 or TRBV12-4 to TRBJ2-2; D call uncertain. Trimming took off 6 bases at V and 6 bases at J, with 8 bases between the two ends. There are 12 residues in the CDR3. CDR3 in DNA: TGTGCCAGCAGCCGAGAATCCGGGGAGCTGTTTTTT. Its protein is CASSRESGELFF.

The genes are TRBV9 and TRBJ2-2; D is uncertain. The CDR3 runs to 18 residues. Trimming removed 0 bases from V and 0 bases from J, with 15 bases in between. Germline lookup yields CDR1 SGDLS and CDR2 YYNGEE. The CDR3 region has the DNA TGTGCCAGCAGCGTAGGTTTCGGATTGGACGCGAACACCGGGGAGCTGTTTTTT. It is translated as CASSVGFGLDANTGELFF.

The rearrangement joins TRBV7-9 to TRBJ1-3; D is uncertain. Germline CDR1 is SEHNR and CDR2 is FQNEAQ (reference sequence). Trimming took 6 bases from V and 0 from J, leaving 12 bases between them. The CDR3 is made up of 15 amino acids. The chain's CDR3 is CASSPDLGSGNTIYF. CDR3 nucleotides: TGTGCCAGCAGTCCTGACCTAGGCTCTGGAAACACCATATATTTT.

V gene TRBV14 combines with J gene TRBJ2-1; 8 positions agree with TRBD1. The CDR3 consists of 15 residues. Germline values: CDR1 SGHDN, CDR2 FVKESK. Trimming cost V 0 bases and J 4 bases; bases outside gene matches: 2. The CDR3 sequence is CASSQEGTGYNEQFF. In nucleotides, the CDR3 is TGTGCCAGCAGCCAAGAAGGGACAGGTTACAATGAGCAGTTCTTC.

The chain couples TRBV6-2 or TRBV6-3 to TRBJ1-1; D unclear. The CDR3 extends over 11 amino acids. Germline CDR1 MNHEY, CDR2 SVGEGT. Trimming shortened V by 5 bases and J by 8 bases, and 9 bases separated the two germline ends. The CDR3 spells CASSTRVEAFF. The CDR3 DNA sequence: TGTGCCAGCAGTACGCGTGTAGAAGCTTTCTTT.

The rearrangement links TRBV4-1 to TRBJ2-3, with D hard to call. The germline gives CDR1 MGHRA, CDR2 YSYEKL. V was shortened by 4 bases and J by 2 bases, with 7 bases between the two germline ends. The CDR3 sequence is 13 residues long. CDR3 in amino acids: CASSRTNTDTQYF. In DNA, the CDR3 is TGCGCCAGCAGCCGGACGAACACAGATACGCAGTATTTT.

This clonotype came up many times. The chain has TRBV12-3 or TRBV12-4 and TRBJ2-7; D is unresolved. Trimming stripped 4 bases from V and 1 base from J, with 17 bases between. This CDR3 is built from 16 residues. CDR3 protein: CASSSPHIDGSYEQYF. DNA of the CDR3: TGTGCCAGCAGTTCGCCCCACATCGATGGATCCTACGAGCAGTACTTC.

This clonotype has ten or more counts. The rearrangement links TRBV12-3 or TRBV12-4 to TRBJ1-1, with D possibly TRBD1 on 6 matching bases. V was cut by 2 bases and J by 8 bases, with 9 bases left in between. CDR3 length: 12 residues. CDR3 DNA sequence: TGTGCCAGCAGTTTACCGGGACAAGAAGCTTTCTTT. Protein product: CASSLPGQEAFF.

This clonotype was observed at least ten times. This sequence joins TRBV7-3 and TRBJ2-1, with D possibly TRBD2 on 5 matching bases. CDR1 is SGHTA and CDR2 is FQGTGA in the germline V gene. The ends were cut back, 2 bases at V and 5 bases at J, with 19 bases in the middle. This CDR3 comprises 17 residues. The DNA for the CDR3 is TGTGCCAGCAGCTTAGGGAGCCCCGTTGGTAGGAACAATGAGCAGTTCTTC. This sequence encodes CASSLGSPVGRNNEQFF.

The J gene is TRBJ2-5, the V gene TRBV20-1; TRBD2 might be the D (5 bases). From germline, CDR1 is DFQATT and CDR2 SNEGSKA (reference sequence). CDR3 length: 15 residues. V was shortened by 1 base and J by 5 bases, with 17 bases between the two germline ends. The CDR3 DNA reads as TGCAGTGCTAGAGGGGCTTGGGGAGCGGCGGAGACCCAGTACTTC. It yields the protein CSARGAWGAAETQYF.

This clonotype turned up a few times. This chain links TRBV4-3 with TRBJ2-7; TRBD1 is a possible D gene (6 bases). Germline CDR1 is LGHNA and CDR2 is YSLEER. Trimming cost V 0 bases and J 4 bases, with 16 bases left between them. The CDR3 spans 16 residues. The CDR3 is CASSQEGRWGRYEQYV. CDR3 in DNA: TGCGCCAGCAGCCAAGAAGGGCGGTGGGGGCGGTACGAGCAGTACGTC.

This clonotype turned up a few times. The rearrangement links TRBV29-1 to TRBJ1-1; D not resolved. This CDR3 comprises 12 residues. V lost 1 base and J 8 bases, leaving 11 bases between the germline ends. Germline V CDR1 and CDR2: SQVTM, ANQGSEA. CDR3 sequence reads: CSVEGRASEAFF. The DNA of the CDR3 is TGCAGCGTTGAAGGTCGAGCGTCCGAAGCTTTCTTT.

The CDR3 loop reads CASSLASGMYEQFF. The CDR3 bases are TGTGCCAGCAGTTTGGCTAGCGGGATGTATGAGCAGTTCTTC. The chain recombines TRBV28 with TRBJ2-1, with 9 positions matching TRBD2. Looked up from germline, CDR1 is MDHEN and CDR2 is SYDVKM. CDR3 length equals 14 residues. The V segment lost 3 bases and the J segment 8 bases; nucleotides outside the gene matches: 5.

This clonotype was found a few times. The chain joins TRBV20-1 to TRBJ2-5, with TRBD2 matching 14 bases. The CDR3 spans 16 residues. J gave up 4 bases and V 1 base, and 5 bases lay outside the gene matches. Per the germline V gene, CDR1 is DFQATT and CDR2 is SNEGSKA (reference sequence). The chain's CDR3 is CSARVMTSGRGETQYF. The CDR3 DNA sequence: TGCAGTGCTAGAGTGATGACTAGCGGGAGGGGAGAGACCCAGTACTTC.

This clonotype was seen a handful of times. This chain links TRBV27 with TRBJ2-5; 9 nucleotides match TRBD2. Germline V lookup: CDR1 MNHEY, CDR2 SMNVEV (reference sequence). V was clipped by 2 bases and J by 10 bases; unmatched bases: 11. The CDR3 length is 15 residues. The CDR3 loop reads CASSLVASGARSQYF. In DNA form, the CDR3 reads TGTGCCAGCAGTTTAGTGGCTAGCGGGGCCCGCAGCCAGTACTTC.

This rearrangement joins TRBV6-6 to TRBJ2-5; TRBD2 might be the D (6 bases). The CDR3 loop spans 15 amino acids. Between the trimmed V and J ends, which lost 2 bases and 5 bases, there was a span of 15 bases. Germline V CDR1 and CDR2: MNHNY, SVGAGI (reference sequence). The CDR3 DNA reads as TGTGCCAGCAGTTACACGGGACTCCCCCAGGAGACCCAGTACTTC. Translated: CASSYTGLPQETQYF.

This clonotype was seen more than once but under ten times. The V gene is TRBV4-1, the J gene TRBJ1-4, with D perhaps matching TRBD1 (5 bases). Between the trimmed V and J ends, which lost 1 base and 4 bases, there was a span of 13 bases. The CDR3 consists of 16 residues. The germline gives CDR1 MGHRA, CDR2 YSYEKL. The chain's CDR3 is CASSQGAGRVNEKLFF. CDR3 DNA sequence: TGCGCCAGCAGCCAAGGAGCAGGGAGAGTTAATGAAAAACTGTTTTTT.

The CDR3 is CASSQNALGEPSTDTQYF. The CDR3 DNA reads as TGCGCCAGCAGCCAAAACGCGCTGGGGGAGCCAAGCACAGATACGCAGTATTTT. V is TRBV4-1 and J is TRBJ2-3; possibly TRBD1 or TRBD2 for D (5 bases each). There are 18 residues in the CDR3. Deletions cut 2 bases from V and 0 bases from J, with 18 bases between. CDR1 is MGHRA, CDR2 YSYEKL, per germline.